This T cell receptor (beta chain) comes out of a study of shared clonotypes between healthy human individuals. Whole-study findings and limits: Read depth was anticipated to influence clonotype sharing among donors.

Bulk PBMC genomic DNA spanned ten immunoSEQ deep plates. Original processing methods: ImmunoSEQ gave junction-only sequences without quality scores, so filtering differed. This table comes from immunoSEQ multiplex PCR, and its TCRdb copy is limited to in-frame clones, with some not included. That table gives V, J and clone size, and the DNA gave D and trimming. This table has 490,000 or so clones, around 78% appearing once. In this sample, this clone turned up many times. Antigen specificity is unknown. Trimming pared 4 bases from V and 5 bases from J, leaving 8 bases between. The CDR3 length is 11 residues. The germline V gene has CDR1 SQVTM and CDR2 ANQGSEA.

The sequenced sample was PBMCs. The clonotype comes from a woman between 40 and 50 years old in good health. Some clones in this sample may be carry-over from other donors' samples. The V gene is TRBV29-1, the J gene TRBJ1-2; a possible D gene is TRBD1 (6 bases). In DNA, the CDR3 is TGCAGCGTTGCCGGACAGTATGGCTACACCTTC. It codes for CSVAGQYGYTF.